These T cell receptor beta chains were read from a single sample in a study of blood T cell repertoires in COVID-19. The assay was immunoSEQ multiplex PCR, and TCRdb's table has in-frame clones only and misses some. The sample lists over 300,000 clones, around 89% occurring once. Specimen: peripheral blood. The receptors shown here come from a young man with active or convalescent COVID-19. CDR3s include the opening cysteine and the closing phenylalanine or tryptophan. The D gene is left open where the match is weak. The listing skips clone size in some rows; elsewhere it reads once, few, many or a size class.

CDR3aa: CASSQPNAGGMNTGELFF
CDR3nt: TGCGCCAGCAGCCAACCGAACGCCGGCGGAATGAACACCGGGGAGCTGTTTTTT
d_gene: .
abundance: .
j_gene: TRBJ2-2
v_gene: TRBV4-3

CDR3aa: CASPGTSGDMLTDTQYF
CDR3nt: TGTGCCAGCCCCGGGACTAGCGGGGACATGTTAACAGATACGCAGTATTTT
d_gene: TRBD2
abundance: few
j_gene: TRBJ2-3
v_gene: TRBV9

CDR3aa: CASSYDSGKSPLHF
CDR3nt: TGTGCCAGCAGTTACGATTCAGGGAAGTCACCCCTCCACTTT
d_gene: .
abundance: once
j_gene: TRBJ1-6
v_gene: TRBV6-5

CDR3aa: CASSPFGGDGYTF
CDR3nt: TGTGCCAGCAGCCCATTTGGAGGGGATGGCTACACCTTC
d_gene: .
abundance: .
j_gene: TRBJ1-2
v_gene: TRBV12-3/TRBV12-4

CDR3aa: CASSIDRQGANEAFF
CDR3nt: TGTGCCAGTAGTATAGATCGACAGGGGGCAAATGAAGCTTTCTTT
d_gene: TRBD1
abundance: once
j_gene: TRBJ1-1
v_gene: TRBV19

CDR3aa: CASSLFIAGATDTQYF
CDR3nt: TGTGCCAGCAGCTTGTTCATAGCGGGAGCTACAGATACGCAGTATTTT
d_gene: TRBD2
abundance: .
j_gene: TRBJ2-3
v_gene: TRBV7-2

CDR3aa: CATSRDRVVNTEAFF
CDR3nt: TGTGCCACCAGCAGAGATCGGGTTGTGAACACTGAAGCTTTCTTT
d_gene: .
abundance: once
j_gene: TRBJ1-1
v_gene: TRBV15

CDR3aa: CASSQDSSSSYEQYF
CDR3nt: TGCGCCAGCAGCCAAGACTCTAGCTCGTCCTACGAGCAGTACTTC
d_gene: .
abundance: once
j_gene: TRBJ2-7
v_gene: TRBV4-3

CDR3aa: CASSARLAGEWAFDQETQYF
CDR3nt: TGTGCCAGCAGCGCCCGACTAGCGGGAGAGTGGGCATTCGACCAAGAGACCCAGTACTTC
d_gene: TRBD2
abundance: .
j_gene: TRBJ2-5
v_gene: TRBV7-6

CDR3aa: CASSQDLGSPIYF
CDR3nt: TGTGCCAGCAGCCAAGATTTGGGCAGTCCCATATATTTT
d_gene: .
abundance: .
j_gene: TRBJ1-3
v_gene: TRBV14

CDR3aa: CASSWDNHQPQHF
CDR3nt: TGTGCCAGCAGTTGGGACAACCATCAGCCCCAGCATTTT
d_gene: .
abundance: .
j_gene: TRBJ1-5
v_gene: TRBV2

CDR3aa: CASSSPALGGNTIYF
CDR3nt: TGTGCCAGCAGTTCTCCAGCGCTCGGAGGAAACACCATATATTTT
d_gene: .
abundance: .
j_gene: TRBJ1-3
v_gene: TRBV6-2/TRBV6-3

CDR3aa: CASSLGQHLMSYGYTF
CDR3nt: TGTGCCAGCAGCTTAGGACAGCACTTAATGTCTTATGGCTACACCTTC
d_gene: .
abundance: once
j_gene: TRBJ1-2
v_gene: TRBV7-6

CDR3aa: CASSLPGTGGAYEQYF
CDR3nt: TGTGCCAGCAGCCTTCCCGGGACAGGGGGGGCCTACGAGCAGTACTTC
d_gene: TRBD1
abundance: .
j_gene: TRBJ2-7
v_gene: TRBV14

CDR3aa: CASSPWLGPPYNSPLHF
CDR3nt: TGTGCCAGCAGCCCCTGGTTGGGGCCCCCCTATAATTCACCCCTCCACTTT
d_gene: .
abundance: .
j_gene: TRBJ1-6
v_gene: TRBV7-2

CDR3aa: CASSQVAGGQNTGELFF
CDR3nt: TGTGCCAGCAGCCAAGTAGCGGGGGGCCAGAACACCGGGGAGCTGTTTTTT
d_gene: TRBD2
abundance: .
j_gene: TRBJ2-2
v_gene: TRBV3-1/TRBV3-2

CDR3aa: CASSGLGVGEQFF
CDR3nt: TGTGCCAGCAGCGGGCTAGGGGTTGGTGAGCAGTTCTTC
d_gene: .
abundance: .
j_gene: TRBJ2-1
v_gene: TRBV2

CDR3aa: CASSLRAANNEQFF
CDR3nt: TGCGCCAGCAGCTTGAGAGCGGCTAATAATGAGCAGTTCTTC
d_gene: .
abundance: .
j_gene: TRBJ2-1
v_gene: TRBV5-1

CDR3aa: CASRRKQGARNQPQHF
CDR3nt: TGTGCCAGCAGGCGAAAGCAGGGGGCCCGGAATCAGCCCCAGCATTTT
d_gene: TRBD1
abundance: .
j_gene: TRBJ1-5
v_gene: TRBV2

CDR3aa: CASSYSVRAMNTEAFF
CDR3nt: TGTGCCAGCAGTTACTCTGTCAGGGCCATGAACACTGAAGCTTTCTTT
d_gene: .
abundance: .
j_gene: TRBJ1-1
v_gene: TRBV6-6

CDR3aa: CAISNPGQGMIRSEAFF
CDR3nt: TGTGCCATCAGTAACCCGGGACAGGGGATGATTAGGTCTGAAGCTTTCTTT
d_gene: TRBD1
abundance: once
j_gene: TRBJ1-1
v_gene: TRBV10-3

CDR3aa: CASGNPGEQFF
CDR3nt: TGTGCTAGTGGCAACCCGGGTGAGCAGTTCTTC
d_gene: .
abundance: once
j_gene: TRBJ2-1
v_gene: TRBV12-5

CDR3aa: CASSLTTGKNTEAFF
CDR3nt: TGCGCCAGCAGCTTGACGACAGGCAAGAACACTGAAGCTTTCTTT
d_gene: .
abundance: .
j_gene: TRBJ1-1
v_gene: TRBV5-1

CDR3aa: CASSIFKGQGETQYF
CDR3nt: TGTGCCAGTAGTATTTTCAAGGGGCAGGGGGAGACCCAGTACTTC
d_gene: .
abundance: .
j_gene: TRBJ2-5
v_gene: TRBV19

CDR3aa: CASSANLKTGAVYEQYF
CDR3nt: TGTGCCAGCAGCGCCAACCTCAAGACAGGGGCGGTCTACGAGCAGTACTTC
d_gene: TRBD1
abundance: .
j_gene: TRBJ2-7
v_gene: TRBV9

CDR3aa: CSAPFQGKETQYF
CDR3nt: TGCAGCGCCCCCTTCCAGGGAAAAGAGACCCAGTACTTC
d_gene: .
abundance: .
j_gene: TRBJ2-5
v_gene: TRBV29-1

CDR3aa: CASTEGGGRNEQFF
CDR3nt: TGTGCCAGCACCGAAGGGGGGGGCAGGAATGAGCAGTTCTTC
d_gene: .
abundance: .
j_gene: TRBJ2-1
v_gene: TRBV27

CDR3aa: CASSLAPTSGIYNEQFF
CDR3nt: TGTGCCAGCAGCTTAGCTCCGACTAGCGGGATTTACAATGAGCAGTTCTTC
d_gene: TRBD2
abundance: .
j_gene: TRBJ2-1
v_gene: TRBV7-6

CDR3aa: CASSVMASGGQETQYF
CDR3nt: TGTGCCAGCAGTGTGATGGCTAGCGGGGGTCAAGAGACCCAGTACTTC
d_gene: TRBD2
abundance: .
j_gene: TRBJ2-5
v_gene: TRBV6-1

CDR3aa: CASDHGLAGGSSYEQYF
CDR3nt: TGTGCCAGCGACCACGGACTAGCGGGAGGGAGCTCCTACGAGCAGTACTTC
d_gene: TRBD2
abundance: .
j_gene: TRBJ2-7
v_gene: TRBV2

CDR3aa: CASSQDAGGDNQPQHF
CDR3nt: TGCGCCAGCAGCCAAGATGCGGGAGGGGACAATCAGCCCCAGCATTTT
d_gene: .
abundance: .
j_gene: TRBJ1-5
v_gene: TRBV4-3

CDR3aa: CASSLGVGRASGNTIYF
CDR3nt: TGCGCCAGCAGCTTGGGGGTAGGGAGGGCCTCTGGAAACACCATATATTTT
d_gene: .
abundance: .
j_gene: TRBJ1-3
v_gene: TRBV5-1

CDR3aa: CASSIRDTLMGDEQYF
CDR3nt: TGTGCCAGCAGTATCCGGGACACCCTGATGGGGGACGAGCAGTACTTC
d_gene: .
abundance: once
j_gene: TRBJ2-7
v_gene: TRBV28

CDR3aa: CASSSVRARRLSTDTQYF
CDR3nt: TGTGCCAGCAGCAGTGTCAGGGCCAGGAGACTTAGCACAGATACGCAGTATTTT
d_gene: .
abundance: .
j_gene: TRBJ2-3
v_gene: TRBV4-2

CDR3aa: CAIGWRSGNTIYF
CDR3nt: TGTGCCATCGGCTGGAGGTCTGGAAACACCATATATTTT
d_gene: .
abundance: .
j_gene: TRBJ1-3
v_gene: TRBV10-3

CDR3aa: CASSPPLREQETQYF
CDR3nt: TGTGCCAGCAGCCCCCCCCTCAGGGAACAAGAGACCCAGTACTTC
d_gene: .
abundance: once
j_gene: TRBJ2-5
v_gene: TRBV6-6

CDR3aa: CASSLEAGGLYEQYF
CDR3nt: TGCGCCAGCAGCTTGGAGGCGGGAGGGCTATACGAGCAGTACTTC
d_gene: TRBD2
abundance: .
j_gene: TRBJ2-7
v_gene: TRBV5-1

CDR3aa: CASTVTGYYGYTF
CDR3nt: TGTGCCAGCACCGTGACAGGTTACTATGGCTACACCTTC
d_gene: .
abundance: .
j_gene: TRBJ1-2
v_gene: TRBV12-3/TRBV12-4

CDR3aa: CASSNRGEAFF
CDR3nt: TGTGCCAGCAGTAACAGGGGGGAAGCTTTCTTT
d_gene: TRBD1
abundance: .
j_gene: TRBJ1-1
v_gene: TRBV12-3/TRBV12-4

CDR3aa: CASSIGAGTPNTGELFF
CDR3nt: TGTGCCAGTAGTATAGGGGCAGGGACTCCGAACACCGGGGAGCTGTTTTTT
d_gene: .
abundance: .
j_gene: TRBJ2-2
v_gene: TRBV19

CDR3aa: CASSQGLAGGYRNEQFF
CDR3nt: TGTGCCAGCAGTCAGGGACTAGCGGGAGGATATAGAAATGAGCAGTTCTTC
d_gene: TRBD2
abundance: .
j_gene: TRBJ2-1
v_gene: TRBV27